The text below deals with one TCR beta chain. Its antigen is as yet unknown. The authors extracted RNA and reverse transcribed it into cDNA as the sequencing template. Sequencing used immunoSEQ multiplex PCR; TCRdb keeps in-frame clones, though not all of them. The sample holds 90,000 to 130,000 clones; approximately 63% are singletons and the top ten take 20% to 25%. The sample originates from a study of CD8+ T cells in alopecia areata. Overall study results and limits: TCR sharing was clearer in mice than between patients, perhaps partly owing to patient HLA diversity.

V lost 2 bases and J 0 bases, leaving 5 bases between the germline ends. The CDR3 is 13 residues long. CDR1 and CDR2 (germline): SGHDT, YYEEEE. This chain connects TRBV5-6 to TRBJ1-2; no reliable D call. The sample was CD8+ T cells sorted from blood. This TCR was recovered from a human donor in good health. The CDR3 is CASSFTSNYGYTF. CDR3 nucleotide sequence: TGTGCCAGCAGCTTCACTTCTAACTATGGCTACACCTTC.